Each of the 17 T cell receptor beta chains below was sequenced from the same sample in a study of blood T cell repertoires in COVID-19 (dated by TCRdb to about 2020). Libraries were made using the immunoSEQ multiplex PCR assay. The source is immuneACCESS, and TCRdb retained only in-frame sequences with V and J called. Part of the clones is not carried over; for the studies checked, unresolved V genes explain less than half of this, and the remainder is unexplained. The sample table lists about 100,000 clones, just over 90% of them with a count of one. The ten largest clones add up to less than 2.5% of the sample. The specimen was peripheral blood. The receptors were sampled from a man aged 45-65 years with active COVID-19.

The chain carries TRBV6-1 and TRBJ1-4; 10 bases are a match to TRBD1. Germline CDR1 MNHNS, CDR2 SASEGT. Losses at the gene ends were 3 bases for V and 8 bases for J; bases not matched to a gene: 6. There are 15 residues in the CDR3. For the CDR3, the DNA is TGTGCCAGCAGTGATTTGACAGGGGGCCACGAAAAACTGTTTTTT. Translation gives CASSDLTGGHEKLFF.

The gene calls are TRBV11-2 and TRBJ2-2; TRBD2 aligns across 11 bases. With 0 bases clipped from V and 2 bases from J, the junction kept 5 bases outside the gene matches. The CDR3 runs to 18 residues. In germline, CDR1 is SGHAT, CDR2 FQNNGV. DNA for the CDR3: TGTGCCAGCAGCTTAGATCGGAGACTAGCGGGAAACACCGGGGAGCTGTTTTTT. Amino acids: CASSLDRRLAGNTGELFF. The full variable domain, its missing parts supplied by reference TRBV11-2 and TRBJ2-2, is EAGVAQSPRYKIIEKRQSVAFWCNPISGHATLYWYQQILGQGPKLLIQFQNNGVVDDSQLPKDRFSAERLKGVDSTLKIQPAKLEDSAVYLCASSLDRRLAGNTGELFFGEGSRLTVL.

This chain connects TRBV18 to TRBJ1-1, with D perhaps TRBD1 (5 bases). The CDR3 extends over 18 amino acids. Germline CDR1 reads KGHSH; CDR2 reads LQKENI. Trimming pared 3 bases from V and 4 bases from J, leaving 24 bases between. CDR3 amino acids: CASSPQRGSLASSTEAFF. CDR3 bases: TGTGCCAGCTCACCTCAGCGGGGGTCCCTTGCCTCGAGCACTGAAGCTTTCTTT.

The V gene is TRBV10-2, the J gene TRBJ1-1; the D gene is possibly TRBD1 (5 bases). The CDR3 has 15 residues. The germline gives CDR1 WSHSY, CDR2 SAAADI. V shed 2 bases and J shed 0 bases, with 10 bases lying between them. CDR3 in DNA: TGCGCCAGCAGTGAGATGTGGGGCTTGAACACTGAAGCTTTCTTT. This codes for CASSEMWGLNTEAFF.

V gene TRBV7-3 combines with J gene TRBJ2-3; TRBD2 matches 8 bases. Germline loops: CDR1 SGHTA, CDR2 FQGTGA. The J segment lost 4 bases and the V segment lost 5 bases, leaving 8 bases of the junction unmatched. The CDR3 has 15 amino acids. The CDR3 region is CASSARLAGPDTQYF. The CDR3 DNA is TGTGCCAGCAGCGCTCGTCTAGCGGGCCCAGATACGCAGTATTTT.

V usage is TRBV5-4 and J usage is TRBJ2-5; a weak D match, TRBD1 (6 bases). Germline CDR1 and CDR2: SGHNT and YYREEE (reference sequence). Trimming removed 4 bases from V and 5 bases from J, with 6 bases in between. The length of the CDR3 is 11 residues. As DNA, the CDR3 is TGTGCCAGCAGCAGGGGGGAGACCCAGTACTTC. It is translated as CASSRGETQYF.

The chain uses TRBV28 and TRBJ2-5, with 9 bases that match TRBD2. The CDR3 runs to 15 residues. The ends lost 1 base at V and 8 bases at J; junction bases unmatched: 8. The germline gives CDR1 MDHEN, CDR2 SYDVKM. In DNA, the CDR3 is TGTGCCAGCAGTTTATCGGCTAGCGGGGACCATACCCAGTACTTC. Its translation: CASSLSASGDHTQYF.

The chain has TRBV9 and TRBJ1-2; TRBD1 matches at 7 bases. This CDR3 contains 13 residues. CDR1 and CDR2 (germline): SGDLS, YYNGEE. After removal of 0 bases from V and 7 bases from J, the junction contained 3 bases not matched to a gene. The CDR3 DNA reads TGTGCCAGCAGCGTAGGGGGACAGTCTGGCTACACCTTC. Protein sequence: CASSVGGQSGYTF. Filled out from reference TRBV9 and TRBJ1-2, the complete variable domain reads DSGVTQTPKHLITATGQRVTLRCSPRSGDLSVYWYQQSLDQGLQFLIQYYNGEERAKGNILERFSAQQFPDLHSELNLSSLELGDSALYFCASSVGGQSGYTFGSGTRLTVV.

J is TRBJ2-2 and V is TRBV11-3; the match to TRBD2 covers 11 bases. With V trimmed by 7 bases and J by 5 bases, 12 bases remained unmatched. The V gene's germline CDR1 is SGHNT and CDR2 YENEEA. This CDR3 spans 17 amino acids. The CDR3 protein is CASKNTRTSGSTGELFF. In DNA, the CDR3 is TGTGCCAGCAAAAATACTCGTACTAGCGGGAGTACCGGGGAGCTGTTTTTT.

J is TRBJ2-3 and V is TRBV11-3, with D maybe TRBD2 (6 bases). The CDR3 spans 14 residues. The V and J ends lost 1 base and 6 bases respectively, with 11 bases between them. Germline lookup yields CDR1 SGHNT and CDR2 YENEEA. This chain's CDR3 is CASSLVFGGDTQYF. CDR3 nucleotide sequence: TGTGCCAGCAGCTTAGTGTTTGGGGGGGATACGCAGTATTTT.

V is TRBV2 and J is TRBJ2-1; 10 nucleotides line up with TRBD2. V shed 6 bases and J 6 bases; nucleotides not matched to a gene: 11. Germline V gene sequence: CDR1 SNHLY, CDR2 FYNNEI. This CDR3 contains 16 residues. For the CDR3, the DNA is TGTGCCAGCAGGAGAGAGAGCGGGAGGGCCCCCAATGAGCAGTTCTTC. This codes for CASRRESGRAPNEQFF.

The rearrangement joins TRBV11-2 to TRBJ2-1; 7 bases are shared with TRBD2. With V trimmed by 3 bases and J by 3 bases, 5 bases remained unmatched. CDR3 length equals 15 residues. CDR1 and CDR2 (germline): SGHAT, FQNNGV. The DNA for the CDR3 is TGTGCCAGCAGCTTGAGTCGGGGGGTCTACAATGAGCAGTTCTTC. It translates to CASSLSRGVYNEQFF.

The chain links TRBV6-1 to TRBJ1-5, with D unclear. V shed 1 base and J shed 4 bases, with 20 bases lying between them. Germline V gene lookup returns CDR1 MNHNS and CDR2 SASEGT. This CDR3 comprises 18 residues. The CDR3 loop is CASSEEMRGFARNQPQHF. In DNA form, the CDR3 reads TGTGCCAGCAGTGAAGAGATGCGGGGTTTTGCCCGTAATCAGCCCCAGCATTTT.

This CDR3 reads CASSERGGSGNTIYF. The CDR3 DNA is TGTGCCAGCAGTGAGCGAGGGGGCTCTGGAAACACCATATATTTT. The V and J genes are TRBV6-1 and TRBJ1-3; the D gene is possibly TRBD1 (6 bases). The CDR3 extends over 15 amino acids. Germline CDR1 and CDR2: MNHNS and SASEGT. The ends were cut back, 3 bases at V and 0 bases at J, with 9 bases in the middle.

The chain is built from TRBV15 and TRBJ2-1; 12 bases align to TRBD2. The ends lost 0 bases at V and 5 bases at J; junction bases unmatched: 8. The CDR3 covers 18 residues. The V gene's germline CDR1 is LNHNV and CDR2 YYDKDF (reference sequence). The CDR3 here is CATSRDLPSGGAHNEQFF. As DNA, the CDR3 is TGTGCCACCAGCAGAGATTTGCCTAGCGGGGGGGCCCACAATGAGCAGTTCTTC.

The chain recombines TRBV9 with TRBJ1-6; a possible D gene is TRBD1 (6 bases). Germline lookup yields CDR1 SGDLS and CDR2 YYNGEE. The CDR3 covers 16 residues. Between the trimmed V and J ends, which lost 1 base and 3 bases, there was a span of 11 bases. DNA for the CDR3: TGTGCCAGCAGCGTATCCCAGGGGTTCTATAATTCACCCCTCCACTTT. Protein sequence: CASSVSQGFYNSPLHF.

The chain is built from TRBV14 and TRBJ2-7; perhaps TRBD1 as D (5 bases). Germline CDR1 reads SGHDN; CDR2 reads FVKESK. CDR3 length: 15 residues. Trimming cost V 1 base and J 1 base, with 11 bases left between them. CDR3 protein: CASSQGQGGSYEQYF. CDR3 nucleotides: TGTGCCAGCAGCCAAGGTCAGGGCGGTTCCTACGAGCAGTACTTC.